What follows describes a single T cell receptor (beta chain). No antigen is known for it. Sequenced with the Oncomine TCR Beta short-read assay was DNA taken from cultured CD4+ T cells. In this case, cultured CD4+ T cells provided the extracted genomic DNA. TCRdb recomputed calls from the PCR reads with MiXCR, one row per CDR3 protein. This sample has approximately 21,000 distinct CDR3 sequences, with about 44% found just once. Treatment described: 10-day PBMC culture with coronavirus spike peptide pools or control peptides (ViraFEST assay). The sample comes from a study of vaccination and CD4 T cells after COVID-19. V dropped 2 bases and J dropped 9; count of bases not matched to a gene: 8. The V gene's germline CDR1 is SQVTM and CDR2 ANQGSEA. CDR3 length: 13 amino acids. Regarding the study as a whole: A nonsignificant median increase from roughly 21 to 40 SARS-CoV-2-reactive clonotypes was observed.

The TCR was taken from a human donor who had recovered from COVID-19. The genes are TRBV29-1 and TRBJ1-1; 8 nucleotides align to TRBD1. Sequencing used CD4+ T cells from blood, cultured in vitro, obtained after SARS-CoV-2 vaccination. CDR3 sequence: CSVEPSAGGKAFF. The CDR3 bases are TGCAGCGTTGAACCCTCTGCAGGGGGCAAAGCTTTCTTT.